These T cell receptor beta chains were read from a single sample in a study of human T cells and chemical hapten exposure. MiXCR, run by TCRdb on the RACE reads, gives a single entry per CDR3 protein. The sample records 150,000 to 200,000 distinct CDR3 sequences, approximately 14% being singletons. The input for sequencing was whole blood, taken in connection with sensitization to the hapten diphenylcyclopropenone (DPC). The origin of the receptors is a woman between 25 and 40 years old with alopecia areata. Some clones in this sample may be carry-over from other donors' samples. CDR3s leave out the opening cysteine and the closing phenylalanine or tryptophan. Expanded clones get a size class; other rows say once, few or many, or leave the size out.

v_gene,abundance,j_gene,CDR3aa
TRBV20-1,NA,TRBJ2-2,SATGTGGTGELF
TRBV30,NA,TRBJ2-2,AWTSTGVTGELF
TRBV5-1,few,TRBJ1-1,ASSWGQGRENTEAF
TRBV7-3,NA,TRBJ2-1,ASSHLGNEQF
TRBV6-4,NA,TRBJ2-2,ASSEGQPGELF
TRBV11-1,few,TRBJ2-4,ASSNSISRRAKNIQY
TRBV6-5,NA,TRBJ1-1,ASSYSREANTEAF
TRBV20-1,NA,TRBJ2-3,SARGPRSGADTQY
TRBV6-2/TRBV6-3,few,TRBJ1-1,ASSYLAGGLNTEAF
TRBV29-1,few,TRBJ2-1,SVELGLAVFSDEQF
TRBV5-1,few,TRBJ2-5,ASSSGQKETQY
TRBV29-1,NA,TRBJ1-2,SAAPRTGQLYGYT
TRBV29-1,NA,TRBJ1-2,SVSVSLYGYT
TRBV6-1,many,TRBJ1-2,ASSARTGVYGYT
TRBV7-2,few,TRBJ2-2,ASSPGTRTDGELF
TRBV6-6,few,TRBJ2-2,ASTRTSGELF
TRBV6-5,many,TRBJ1-2,ASTKQKDSWYGYT
TRBV4-1,few,TRBJ1-5,ASSQVSFNQPQH
TRBV12-3/TRBV12-4,NA,TRBJ2-3,ASSSGQGRADTQY
TRBV4-1,few,TRBJ1-3,ASSLVWGGQTGNTIY
TRBV5-4,NA,TRBJ2-1,ASSLRTGALTEQF
TRBV7-2,few,TRBJ2-1,ASSSLAGGMNEQF
TRBV28,few,TRBJ2-1,ASSPRPDRPASNEQF
TRBV30,NA,TRBJ2-7,AQGQGSSYELY
TRBV6-1,many,TRBJ2-1,ASRRLEGNEQF
TRBV7-9,NA,TRBJ1-2,ASSIPGGASDGYT
TRBV3-1,NA,TRBJ1-1,ASSQVGVDTEAF
TRBV7-2,few,TRBJ2-2,ASSLRRNTGELF
TRBV11-2,few,TRBJ2-5,ASSLVPGTQQETQY
TRBV4-3,NA,TRBJ2-1,ASSQAGLAGQLSSYNEQF
TRBV5-1,NA,TRBJ2-3,ASSPLAGPGTDTQY
TRBV20-1,NA,TRBJ1-4,SALLQGPNEKLF
TRBV5-1,few,TRBJ1-1,ASSFETGLNTEAF